This passage covers 32 T cell receptor beta chains from one sample sequenced in a study of identifying expanded T cells in peripheral blood. Generated by immunoSEQ multiplex PCR, the TCRdb table keeps only in-frame clones and is missing some. The sample consists of about 120,000 clones, approximately 80% of them appearing once. Sequenced sample: blood. The receptors here all came from a person aged 18-70 years in good health.

J is TRBJ2-1 and V is TRBV10-1, with 8 nucleotides matching TRBD2. Germline assignment: CDR1 WNHNN and CDR2 SYGVQD (reference sequence). CDR3 length: 12 amino acids. V shed 3 bases, J shed 12 bases, and the junction held 4 bases outside the gene matches. The CDR3 reads CASSDRGRPQFF. The CDR3 nucleotides read TGCGCCAGCAGTGACCGCGGGAGGCCGCAGTTCTTC.

This clone turned up a few times. The chain joins TRBV28 to TRBJ1-6; the D is unclear. V gave up 1 base and J gave up 7 bases, with 11 bases separating them. Germline CDR1 MDHEN, CDR2 SYDVKM. This CDR3 is built from 15 residues. The CDR3 protein is CASSLSSRPNSPLHF. The CDR3 DNA reads as TGTGCCAGCAGTTTATCCTCCAGACCGAATTCACCCCTCCACTTT.

V is TRBV5-6 and J is TRBJ2-4; D is possibly TRBD2 (6 bases). This CDR3 is 15 amino acids long. V lost 0 bases to trimming and J lost 0 bases, with 7 bases between them. Germline loops: CDR1 SGHDT, CDR2 YYEEEE. CDR3 sequence reads: CASSLEEGAKNIQYF. The CDR3 DNA sequence: TGTGCCAGCAGCTTGGAGGAGGGAGCCAAAAACATTCAGTACTTC.

The chain combines TRBV7-9 with TRBJ2-3, with 11 nucleotides matching TRBD2. Losses at the gene ends were 0 bases for V and 13 bases for J; bases not matched to a gene: 9. Germline CDR1 and CDR2: SEHNR and FQNEAQ (reference sequence). This CDR3 has 15 amino acids. CDR3: CASSLAVPSGGKKYF. For the CDR3, the DNA is TGTGCCAGCAGCTTAGCGGTGCCTAGCGGGGGGAAGAAGTATTTT.

This clone has only one observation. The gene calls are TRBV6-1 and TRBJ1-4; D may be TRBD1 (5 bases). Germline V gives CDR1 MNHNS, CDR2 SASEGT. Trimming took off 7 bases at V and 3 bases at J, with 9 bases between the two ends. This CDR3 region has 13 residues. CDR3 bases: TGTGCCAGCACAGGGAGGTCTAATGAAAAACTGTTTTTT. Translating gives CASTGRSNEKLFF.

The V and J genes are TRBV14 and TRBJ2-3; D gene unclear. CDR1 SGHDN and CDR2 FVKESK come from the germline V gene. The CDR3 is made up of 11 amino acids. Deletions cut 3 bases from V and 8 bases from J, with 6 bases between. The CDR3 reads CASSHGVTQYF. CDR3 in DNA: TGTGCCAGCAGCCACGGCGTTACGCAGTATTTT.

Of note for this clone: One junction end disagrees with the germline gene, perhaps due to a read error. The V and J genes are TRBV4-1 and TRBJ2-7; 7 bases line up with TRBD2. Germline-derived CDR1 and CDR2 are MGHRA and YSYEKL. The CDR3 loop spans 15 amino acids. The CDR3 DNA reads TGCGCCAGCAGCCAAGGCCGGGGGGAATGGGACGAGCAATACTTC. Translating it yields CASSQGRGEWDEQYF.

This clone was found a few times. This rearrangement joins TRBV29-1 to TRBJ2-5; TRBD1 might be the D (6 bases). CDR3 length equals 14 residues. Deletions cut 1 base from V and 3 bases from J, with 12 bases between. The germline CDR1 and CDR2 sequences are SQVTM and ANQGSEA. The CDR3 loop reads CSVEVTGWEETQYF. The CDR3 DNA reads as TGCAGCGTTGAAGTTACAGGGTGGGAAGAGACCCAGTACTTC. The full variable domain, in which reference TRBV29-1 and TRBJ2-5 provide the parts outside the CDR3, is SAVISQKPSRDICQRGTSLTIQCQVDSQVTMMFWYRQQPGQSLTLIATANQGSEATYESGFVIDKFPISRPNLTFSTLTVSNMSPEDSSIYLCSVEVTGWEETQYFGPGTRLLVL.

The rearrangement uses TRBV5-6 and TRBJ1-2; no firm D call. Trimming removed 4 bases from V and 8 bases from J, with 9 bases in between. Germline V gives CDR1 SGHDT, CDR2 YYEEEE. This CDR3 has 11 residues. The CDR3 region is CASSQMGGYTF. The CDR3 DNA reads TGTGCCAGCAGCCAGATGGGGGGCTACACCTTC.

CDR3: CASSLSLDQPQHF. The CDR3 DNA follows: TGTGCCAGCAGCTTGAGTTTAGATCAGCCCCAGCATTTT. J is TRBJ1-5 and V is TRBV7-6; D is unclear. Trimming removed 3 bases from V and 5 bases from J, with 8 bases in between. Germline V gene lookup returns CDR1 SGHVS and CDR2 FNYEAQ. This CDR3 is built from 13 residues.

This clone was seen many times. The rearrangement links TRBV7-8 to TRBJ1-2; 7 bases line up with TRBD1. This CDR3 region has 18 residues. Trimming removed 6 bases from V and 4 bases from J; junction bases left unmatched: 20. In germline, CDR1 is SGHVS, CDR2 FQNEAQ. The CDR3 is CASSHQSFGGQSFYGYTF. The DNA of the CDR3 is TGTGCCAGCAGTCATCAGTCCTTCGGGGGACAGTCATTCTATGGCTACACCTTC.

CDR3 residues: CASSTRDARPELFF. CDR3 sequence (DNA): TGTGCCAGTAGTACGCGGGACGCGAGACCGGAGCTGTTTTTT. The chain has TRBV19 and TRBJ1-4, with a possible D match to TRBD2 (6 bases). The DNA end is more similar to TRBJ2-2, so the J call may be wrong. CDR3 length: 14 amino acids. Germline CDR1 and CDR2: LNHDA and SQIVND (reference sequence).

The genes are TRBV30 and TRBJ2-7, with 7 bases lining up with TRBD1. Germline trimming cut 0 bases from V and 4 bases from J; bases unmatched to any gene: 15. The CDR3 has 17 amino acids. Germline CDR1 reads GTSNPN; CDR2 reads SVGIG (reference sequence). DNA of the CDR3: TGTGCCTGGAGTGTATATTCTTTTGGGACAGATCCGTACGAGCAGTACTTC. It encodes CAWSVYSFGTDPYEQYF.

The rearrangement joins TRBV10-1 to TRBJ2-2; D not resolved. V shed 3 bases and J shed 2 bases, with 4 bases lying between them. The germline V gene encodes CDR1 WNHNN and CDR2 SYGVQD (reference sequence). This CDR3 region has 13 residues. The CDR3 DNA is TGCGCCAGCAGTGACCCTAACACCGGGGAGCTGTTTTTT. Residues: CASSDPNTGELFF.

The chain carries TRBV7-2 and TRBJ1-1; TRBD1 matches 9 bases. Germline V lookup: CDR1 SGHTA, CDR2 FQGNSA. CDR3 length: 14 residues. This CDR3 reads CIEVRTGENTEAFF. CDR3 in DNA: TGTATCGAGGTTAGGACAGGGGAGAACACTGAAGCTTTCTTT.

The genes are TRBV6-1 and TRBJ2-3, with TRBD2 matching over 8 bases. CDR3 length: 17 amino acids. Germline V gives CDR1 MNHNS, CDR2 SASEGT. The trim removed 0 bases at V and 9 bases at J, leaving 14 bases unmatched. The CDR3 loop reads CASSEARAGARAGTQYF. As DNA, the CDR3 is TGTGCCAGCAGTGAAGCAAGAGCGGGGGCCCGGGCAGGCACGCAGTATTTT.

The chain couples TRBV19 to TRBJ2-4; D perhaps matches TRBD2 (6 bases). The germline V gene has CDR1 LNHDA and CDR2 SQIVND (reference sequence). CDR3 length: 16 residues. The V and J ends lost 3 bases and 6 bases respectively, with 18 bases between them. In DNA, the CDR3 is TGTGCCAGTAGTATCCTCGGGAGAGTAAATGGAAACATTCAGTACTTC. Residues: CASSILGRVNGNIQYF. Together with reference TRBV19 and TRBJ2-4, the CDR3 gives the full variable domain: DGGITQSPKYLFRKEGQNVTLSCEQNLNHDAMYWYRQDPGQGLRLIYYSQIVNDFQKGDIAEGYSVSREKKESFPLTVTSAQKNPTAFYLCASSILGRVNGNIQYFGAGTRLSVL.

The gene calls are TRBV5-4 and TRBJ1-1; D is unresolved. Trimming left V 1 base short and J 1 base short, with 8 bases between. Germline-derived CDR1 and CDR2 are SGHNT and YYREEE (reference sequence). The CDR3 has 14 residues. The CDR3 reads CASSLTRSNTEAFF. Written as DNA, the CDR3 is TGTGCCAGCAGCTTGACCAGATCGAACACTGAAGCTTTCTTT.

J is TRBJ1-2 and V is TRBV29-1, with D unresolved. The length of the CDR3 is 13 residues. Trimming took 3 bases from V and 0 from J, leaving 8 bases between them. Germline loops: CDR1 SQVTM, CDR2 ANQGSEA. CDR3: CSVEHLTNYGYTF. CDR3 nucleotides: TGCAGCGTTGAGCACCTAACTAACTATGGCTACACCTTC. Looking up the rest from reference TRBV29-1 and TRBJ1-2 gives the full variable domain: SAVISQKPSRDICQRGTSLTIQCQVDSQVTMMFWYRQQPGQSLTLIATANQGSEATYESGFVIDKFPISRPNLTFSTLTVSNMSPEDSSIYLCSVEHLTNYGYTFGSGTRLTVV.

J is TRBJ2-7 and V is TRBV7-9, with D possibly called TRBD1 or TRBD2 (5 bases each). CDR3 length: 19 residues. Trimming cost V 5 bases and J 1 base, with 27 bases left between them. Germline-derived CDR1 and CDR2 are SEHNR and FQNEAQ (reference sequence). CDR3 region: CASSPRLPSRWGSSYEQYF. Written as DNA, the CDR3 is TGTGCCAGCAGCCCCCGCTTACCTTCTAGATGGGGGTCTTCCTACGAGCAGTACTTC.

This clone was detected once. This CDR3 reads CASSEWDRAGEQYF. The CDR3 region has the DNA TGTGCCAGCAGTGAATGGGACAGGGCGGGAGAGCAGTACTTC. The J gene is TRBJ2-7, the V gene TRBV2; TRBD1 matches 9 bases. Germline V lookup: CDR1 SNHLY, CDR2 FYNNEI. Germline trimming cut 2 bases from V and 7 bases from J; bases unmatched to any gene: 6. The CDR3 runs to 14 residues.

This chain links TRBV11-2 with TRBJ1-1; 7 nucleotides line up with TRBD1. Trimming removed 5 bases from V and 4 bases from J; junction bases left unmatched: 10. Germline loops: CDR1 SGHAT, CDR2 FQNNGV. The CDR3 length is 15 residues. CDR3 sequence (DNA): TGTGCCAGCAGCCATTCTTGGACAGGCGGCACTGAAGCTTTCTTT. The encoded protein is CASSHSWTGGTEAFF.

The chain uses TRBV29-1 and TRBJ1-2; TRBD1 might be the D (5 bases). This CDR3 comprises 14 residues. V shed 4 bases and J shed 5 bases, with 17 bases lying between them. Germline V gene data show CDR1 as SQVTM and CDR2 as ANQGSEA. The CDR3, as DNA: TGCAGCGTTGGGCCGGGACGGACAAAATATGGCTACACCTTC. Amino acids: CSVGPGRTKYGYTF.

The rearrangement uses TRBV2 and TRBJ2-3, with D uncertain. This CDR3 has 12 residues. CDR1 is SNHLY, CDR2 FYNNEI, per germline. V lost 6 bases and J 0 bases, leaving 4 bases between the germline ends. This chain's CDR3 is CASSASTDTQYF. CDR3 DNA: TGTGCCAGCAGCGCTAGCACAGATACGCAGTATTTT.

The gene calls are TRBV30 and TRBJ1-5; no definite D call. CDR1 is GTSNPN, CDR2 SVGIG, per germline (reference sequence). CDR3 length equals 13 residues. V lost 2 bases and J 4 bases, leaving 9 bases between the germline ends. The CDR3 sequence is CAWSPGINQPQHF. DNA for the CDR3: TGTGCCTGGAGTCCGGGGATTAATCAGCCCCAGCATTTT. The variable domain in full, completed from reference TRBV30 and TRBJ1-5, reads SQTIHQWPATLVQPVGSPLSLECTVEGTSNPNLYWYRQAAGRGLQLLFYSVGIGQISSEVPQNLSASRPQDRQFILSSKKLLLSDSGFYLCAWSPGINQPQHFGDGTRLSIL.

The J gene is TRBJ1-4, the V gene TRBV6-1, with D possibly matching TRBD1 (5 bases). The V gene's germline CDR1 is MNHNS and CDR2 SASEGT. CDR3 length: 12 amino acids. Trimming removed 8 bases from V and 10 bases from J, with 14 bases in between. The CDR3 DNA reads TGTGCCAGCCCCGGGGGGGAGGGAAAACTGTTTTTT. Encoded protein: CASPGGEGKLFF.

The gene calls are TRBV19 and TRBJ2-2; unclear D gene. Germline V gene data show CDR1 as LNHDA and CDR2 as SQIVND (reference sequence). V was pared by 1 base and J by 1 base, with 7 bases between. The CDR3 is 15 residues long. The CDR3 DNA is TGTGCCAGTAGTATAGGCAGGTTGAACACCGGGGAGCTGTTTTTT. Protein: CASSIGRLNTGELFF.

The V call is TRBV18, the J call TRBJ1-5; D call uncertain. The CDR3 has 14 amino acids. CDR1 and CDR2 from the germline V gene are KGHSH and LQKENI. Trimming removed 1 base at V and 1 base at J, with 5 bases between. The DNA of the CDR3 is TGTGCCAGCTCACCACGTAGCAGCAATCAGCCCCAGCATTTT. The encoded protein is CASSPRSSNQPQHF. The full variable domain, in which reference TRBV18 and TRBJ1-5 provide the parts outside the CDR3, is NAGVMQNPRHLVRRRGQEARLRCSPMKGHSHVYWYRQLPEEGLKFMVYLQKENIIDESGMPKERFSAEFPKEGPSILRIQQVVRGDSAAYFCASSPRSSNQPQHFGDGTRLSIL.

The CDR3 bases are TGCAGCGTGAGCTTGACTGAAGCTTTCTTT. Its translation: CSVSLTEAFF. The chain combines TRBV29-1 with TRBJ1-1, with unresolved D. V gave up 6 bases and J gave up 5 bases, with 7 bases separating them. Germline V gives CDR1 SQVTM, CDR2 ANQGSEA. The CDR3 runs 10 residues.

The chain uses TRBV6-6 and TRBJ2-3; D ambiguous. V was clipped by 7 bases and J by 1 base, with 9 bases between them. This CDR3 is built from 13 residues. Germline V CDR1 and CDR2: MNHNY, SVGAGI (reference sequence). The CDR3, as DNA: TGTGCCAGCACCGCCCCCGGCACAGATACGCAGTATTTT. Protein product: CASTAPGTDTQYF.

This clone was seen only a few times. The chain is built from TRBV4-1 and TRBJ1-1; no reliable D call. Trimming took off 1 base at V and 1 base at J, with 7 bases between the two ends. The germline CDR1 and CDR2 sequences are MGHRA and YSYEKL. The CDR3 has 14 residues. The chain's CDR3 is CASSQVPRNTEAFF. The CDR3 bases are TGCGCCAGCAGCCAAGTCCCGAGGAACACTGAAGCTTTCTTT.

J is TRBJ1-2 and V is TRBV20-1; D not resolved. The V gene lost 5 bases and the J gene lost 5 bases, with 9 bases spanning the gap. Germline-derived CDR1 and CDR2 are DFQATT and SNEGSKA (reference sequence). CDR3 size: 11 residues. The CDR3 reads CSAGHDYGYTF. The CDR3 nucleotides are TGCAGTGCTGGGCACGATTATGGCTACACCTTC.